This T cell receptor (beta chain) was sequenced in a study of resident and recirculating memory T cells in vitiligo. Study findings and constraints: Vitiligo lesions lacked a unique dominant clone, and clonality varied.

This clone was recorded a few times. Its target is unknown. Sequencing used immunoSEQ multiplex PCR; TCRdb keeps in-frame clones, though not all of them. The table includes 75,000 to 95,000 clones, roughly 94% detected once. Sequences were obtained from blood. The sequence derives from a male donor with vitiligo.

CDR3 loop: CASSPGGPQHF. In nucleotides, the CDR3 is TGTGCCAGCAGTCCGGGGGGACCCCAGCATTTT. This chain joins TRBV6-5 and TRBJ1-5, with D possibly matching TRBD1 (5 bases). CDR1 is MNHEY, CDR2 SVGAGI, per germline. The length of the CDR3 is 11 residues. V lost 5 bases and J 10 bases, leaving 9 bases between the germline ends.